The 19 T cell receptor beta chains in this list originate from one sample, sequenced in a study of blood T cell repertoires in COVID-19. Some clones are missing from TCRdb's copy, which holds only in-frame ones; the method was immunoSEQ multiplex PCR. Of 300,000 to 500,000 clones listed, nearly 90% are singletons. Sequenced sample: PBMCs or T cells enriched from blood (not recorded which). Receptor source: a woman in her forties with acute COVID-19.

The rearrangement joins TRBV7-9 to TRBJ2-1; D perhaps matches TRBD2 (6 bases). Germline V gene sequence: CDR1 SEHNR, CDR2 FQNEAQ (reference sequence). V lost 3 bases and J lost 9, with 12 bases in between. The CDR3 totals 13 residues. The CDR3 DNA reads as TGTGCCAGCAGCTTGACTAGTACCGTTGAGCAGTTCTTC. This encodes CASSLTSTVEQFF.

The V and J genes are TRBV7-9 and TRBJ1-5, with D unclear. Germline V gives CDR1 SEHNR, CDR2 FQNEAQ (reference sequence). Trimming removed 4 bases at V and 4 bases at J, with 11 bases between. CDR3 length: 14 residues. The chain's CDR3 is CASSSNSINQPQHF. The CDR3 DNA is TGTGCCAGCAGCTCGAACAGCATTAATCAGCCCCAGCATTTT.

This chain links TRBV11-2 with TRBJ2-3; D gene ambiguous. V lost 5 bases and J lost 1, with 10 bases in between. Germline loops: CDR1 SGHAT, CDR2 FQNNGV. The CDR3 extends over 14 amino acids. The CDR3 DNA reads TGTGCCAGCAGCCCGCAGACTGGCACAGATACGCAGTATTTT. Its translation: CASSPQTGTDTQYF.

This clone was observed once. The chain carries TRBV25-1 and TRBJ1-2; 9 nucleotides line up with TRBD1. The CDR3 runs to 18 residues. Trimming took 2 bases from V and 0 from J; bases not matched to a gene: 10. From germline, CDR1 is MGHDK and CDR2 SYGVNS. CDR3 sequence (DNA): TGTGCCAGCAGTGAACTCAAGGACAGGGGAACGGCTAACTATGGCTACACCTTC. Its translation: CASSELKDRGTANYGYTF.

The V and J genes are TRBV3-1 (or the pseudogene TRBV3-2) and TRBJ1-1; D not resolved. V lost 1 base to trimming and J lost 6 bases, with 12 bases between them. CDR1 and CDR2 (germline): LGHDT, YNNKEL (reference sequence). This CDR3 is 14 amino acids long. The CDR3 spells CASSQGGNGAEAFF. CDR3 sequence (DNA): TGTGCCAGCAGCCAAGGCGGCAATGGCGCTGAAGCTTTCTTT.

The V call is TRBV11-2, the J call TRBJ1-3, with D tentatively TRBD1 (5 bases). The germline V and J ends were trimmed by 4 bases and 7 bases, with 14 bases remaining between them. The CDR3 runs 14 residues. CDR1 and CDR2 (germline): SGHAT, FQNNGV. CDR3 region: CASSSLGAANTIYF. CDR3 nucleotide sequence: TGTGCCAGCAGCTCCCTAGGGGCAGCGAACACCATATATTTT.

The genes are TRBV29-1 and TRBJ2-7; 11 bases are shared with TRBD1. Germline V gene sequence: CDR1 SQVTM, CDR2 ANQGSEA. This CDR3 spans 13 amino acids. J lost 1 base, V lost 7 bases, and 3 bases had no gene match. CDR3 DNA sequence: TGCAGCGGCCGGGACAGGGGGTCCTACGAGCAGTACTTC. Its translation is CSGRDRGSYEQYF.

This chain joins TRBV19 and TRBJ2-6; 7 bases are shared with TRBD1. The germline V gene has CDR1 LNHDA and CDR2 SQIVND (reference sequence). V lost 9 bases, J lost 4 bases, and 15 bases stayed unmatched. The CDR3 covers 17 residues. The CDR3 protein is CASRRTGEFLGANVLTF. As DNA, the CDR3 is TGTGCCAGCCGTCGTACAGGGGAGTTTTTAGGGGCCAACGTCCTGACTTTC.

The gene calls are TRBV11-3 and TRBJ2-1, with 8 bases aligning to TRBD1. The V gene's germline CDR1 is SGHNT and CDR2 YENEEA. The CDR3 has 14 residues. The V segment lost 5 bases and the J segment 3 bases; nucleotides outside the gene matches: 3. CDR3 DNA: TGTGCCAGCAGCCCACAGGGGGACTACAATGAGCAGTTCTTC. Protein: CASSPQGDYNEQFF.

This clone has a handful of counts. The chain combines TRBV19 with TRBJ1-5, with D perhaps matching TRBD1 (6 bases). V was clipped by 3 bases and J by 8 bases, with 14 bases between them. The CDR3 contains 14 residues. Germline V gene lookup returns CDR1 LNHDA and CDR2 SQIVND (reference sequence). The CDR3 loop reads CASSIERGGKPQHF. The CDR3 coding sequence is TGTGCCAGTAGTATTGAACGCGGGGGCAAGCCCCAGCATTTT.

The V gene is TRBV7-8, the J gene TRBJ2-7, with TRBD2 identical over 11 bases. J lost 4 bases, V lost 5 bases, and 7 bases had no gene match. The germline V gene has CDR1 SGHVS and CDR2 FQNEAQ. The CDR3 contains 15 residues. CDR3 nucleotides: TGTGCCAGCAGCGAACGACTAGCGGGGATATACGAGCAGTACTTC. It translates to CASSERLAGIYEQYF.

The V gene is TRBV2, the J gene TRBJ2-7; 7 nucleotides match TRBD2. This CDR3 contains 13 residues. The V gene end was trimmed by 3 bases and the J gene end by 3 bases; junction bases not matched to a gene: 2. Per the germline V gene, CDR1 is SNHLY and CDR2 is FYNNEI. CDR3 amino acids: CASSDGGDYEQYF. The CDR3 region has the DNA TGTGCCAGCAGTGATGGGGGGGACTACGAGCAGTACTTC.

V usage is TRBV19 and J usage is TRBJ1-2, with 11 nucleotides matching TRBD1. CDR1 is LNHDA and CDR2 is SQIVND in the germline V gene (reference sequence). J gave up 1 base and V 5 bases, and 9 bases lay outside the gene matches. This CDR3 spans 17 amino acids. The CDR3 bases are TGTGCCAGTAGTGAAGGACAGGGGGCCGTTCGTAACTATGGCTACACCTTC. Its protein product is CASSEGQGAVRNYGYTF. The variable domain in full, completed from reference TRBV19 and TRBJ1-2, reads DGGITQSPKYLFRKEGQNVTLSCEQNLNHDAMYWYRQDPGQGLRLIYYSQIVNDFQKGDIAEGYSVSREKKESFPLTVTSAQKNPTAFYLCASSEGQGAVRNYGYTFGSGTRLTVV.

The genes are TRBV5-1 and TRBJ1-1; 7 bases align to TRBD1. CDR1 is SGHRS, CDR2 YFSETQ, per germline. The CDR3 consists of 17 residues. J gave up 4 bases and V 1 base, and 13 bases lay outside the gene matches. CDR3 sequence: CASSLNLQGSPITEAFF. The DNA of the CDR3 is TGCGCCAGCAGCTTGAATTTACAGGGGTCCCCTATCACTGAAGCTTTCTTT.

This rearrangement joins TRBV27 to TRBJ1-2, with 9 bases aligning to TRBD1. V gave up 5 bases and J gave up 7 bases; unmatched junction bases: 8. The CDR3 totals 14 residues. Per germline, CDR1 MNHEY and CDR2 SMNVEV (reference sequence). CDR3 in amino acids: CASSQRDRVSGYTF. The CDR3 coding sequence is TGTGCCAGCAGTCAAAGGGACAGGGTTTCTGGCTACACCTTC.

The J gene is TRBJ2-7, the V gene TRBV2, with 7 bases fitting TRBD1. The J segment lost 3 bases and the V segment lost 6 bases, leaving 2 bases of the junction unmatched. The length of the CDR3 is 12 residues. Germline values: CDR1 SNHLY, CDR2 FYNNEI. The chain's CDR3 is CASRRQGYEQYF. The CDR3 region has the DNA TGTGCCAGCAGACGACAGGGCTACGAGCAGTACTTC.

The chain is built from TRBV4-1 and TRBJ2-1; 10 bases align to TRBD1. The V gene end was trimmed by 6 bases and the J gene end by 7 bases; junction bases not matched to a gene: 6. Germline V lookup: CDR1 MGHRA, CDR2 YSYEKL. This CDR3 has 14 amino acids. The CDR3 is CASSRDRGTNEQFF. The DNA for the CDR3 is TGCGCCAGCAGTCGGGACAGGGGTACGAATGAGCAGTTCTTC.

The gene calls are TRBV10-2 and TRBJ1-5; D is perhaps TRBD1 (6 bases). The ends were cut back, 8 bases at V and 3 bases at J, with 17 bases in the middle. Germline-derived CDR1 and CDR2 are WSHSY and SAAADI. The CDR3 spans 15 residues. The CDR3 loop reads CASSGGRANNQPQHF. The CDR3 coding sequence is TGCGCCAGCTCTGGGGGCAGGGCGAACAATCAGCCCCAGCATTTT.

The V gene is TRBV3-1 (or the pseudogene TRBV3-2), the J gene TRBJ1-2; TRBD1 agrees at 8 bases. There are 14 residues in the CDR3. The ends lost 3 bases at V and 8 bases at J; junction bases unmatched: 8. Looked up from germline, CDR1 is LGHDT and CDR2 is YNNKEL (reference sequence). The CDR3 coding sequence is TGTGCCAGCAGCCACCAGGACAGGGTAGGCGGCTACACCTTC. Translation: CASSHQDRVGGYTF.